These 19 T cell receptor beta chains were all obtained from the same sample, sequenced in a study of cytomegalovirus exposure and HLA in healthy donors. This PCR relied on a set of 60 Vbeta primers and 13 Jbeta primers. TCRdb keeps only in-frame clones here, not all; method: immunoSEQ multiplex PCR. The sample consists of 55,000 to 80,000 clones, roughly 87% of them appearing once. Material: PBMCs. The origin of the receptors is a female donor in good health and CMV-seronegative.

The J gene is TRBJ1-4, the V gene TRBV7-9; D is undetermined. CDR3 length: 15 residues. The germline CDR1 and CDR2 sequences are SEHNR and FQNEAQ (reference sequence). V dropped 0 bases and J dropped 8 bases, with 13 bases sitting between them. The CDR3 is CASSLAERGREKLFF. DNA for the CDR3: TGTGCCAGCAGCTTAGCGGAACGAGGGAGGGAAAAACTGTTTTTT.

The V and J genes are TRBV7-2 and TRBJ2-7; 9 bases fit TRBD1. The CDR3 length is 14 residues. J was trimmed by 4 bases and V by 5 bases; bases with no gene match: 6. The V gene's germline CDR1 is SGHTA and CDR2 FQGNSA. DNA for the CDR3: TGTGCCAGCAGCATGGGACAGGGTGGTTACGAGCAGTACTTC. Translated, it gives CASSMGQGGYEQYF.

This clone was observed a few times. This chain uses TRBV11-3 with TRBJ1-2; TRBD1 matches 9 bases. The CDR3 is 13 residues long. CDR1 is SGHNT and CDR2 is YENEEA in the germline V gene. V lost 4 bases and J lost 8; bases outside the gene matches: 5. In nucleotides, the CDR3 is TGTGCCAGCAGCTCCACAGGGGGCGAGGGCTACACCTTC. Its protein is CASSSTGGEGYTF.

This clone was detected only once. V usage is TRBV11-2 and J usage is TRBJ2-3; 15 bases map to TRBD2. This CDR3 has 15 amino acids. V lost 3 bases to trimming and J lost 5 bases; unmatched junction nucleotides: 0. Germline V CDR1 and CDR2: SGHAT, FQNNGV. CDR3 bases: TGTGCCAGCAGCTTGGGACTAGCGGGAGGAGATACGCAGTATTTT. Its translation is CASSLGLAGGDTQYF.

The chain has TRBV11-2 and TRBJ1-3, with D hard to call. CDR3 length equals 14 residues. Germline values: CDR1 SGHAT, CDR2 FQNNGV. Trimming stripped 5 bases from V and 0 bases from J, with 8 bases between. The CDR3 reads CASSPLFSGNTIYF. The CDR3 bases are TGTGCCAGCAGCCCCCTCTTCTCTGGAAACACCATATATTTT. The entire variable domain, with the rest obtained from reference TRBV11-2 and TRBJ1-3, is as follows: EAGVAQSPRYKIIEKRQSVAFWCNPISGHATLYWYQQILGQGPKLLIQFQNNGVVDDSQLPKDRFSAERLKGVDSTLKIQPAKLEDSAVYLCASSPLFSGNTIYFGEGSWLTVV.

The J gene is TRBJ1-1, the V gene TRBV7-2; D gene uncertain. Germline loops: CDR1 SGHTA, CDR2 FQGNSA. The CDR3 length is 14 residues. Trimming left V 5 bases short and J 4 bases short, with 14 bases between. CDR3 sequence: CASSIPSPSTEAFF. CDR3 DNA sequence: TGTGCCAGCAGCATCCCCTCCCCCTCCACTGAAGCTTTCTTT.

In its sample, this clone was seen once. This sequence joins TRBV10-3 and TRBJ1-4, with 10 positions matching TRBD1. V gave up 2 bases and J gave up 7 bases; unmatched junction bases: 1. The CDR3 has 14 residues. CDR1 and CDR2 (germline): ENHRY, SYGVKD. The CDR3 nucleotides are TGTGCCATCAGTGAGGGGGACAGGGGTGAAAAACTGTTTTTT. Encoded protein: CAISEGDRGEKLFF.

In DNA form, the CDR3 reads TGTGCCAGCAGTTTAGGGGACAGCTACGAGCAGTACTTC. Translated, it gives CASSLGDSYEQYF. The chain uses TRBV27 and TRBJ2-5; 7 bases map to TRBD1. The assigned J gene may be wrong: the sequence end matches TRBJ2-7 better. The germline V gene encodes CDR1 MNHEY and CDR2 SMNVEV (reference sequence). The CDR3 length is 13 residues.

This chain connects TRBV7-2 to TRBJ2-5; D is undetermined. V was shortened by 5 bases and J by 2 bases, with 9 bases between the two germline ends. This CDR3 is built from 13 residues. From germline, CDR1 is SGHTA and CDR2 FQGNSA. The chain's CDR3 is CASSLRRQETQYF. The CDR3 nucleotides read TGTGCCAGCAGCCTCCGGAGACAAGAGACCCAGTACTTC.

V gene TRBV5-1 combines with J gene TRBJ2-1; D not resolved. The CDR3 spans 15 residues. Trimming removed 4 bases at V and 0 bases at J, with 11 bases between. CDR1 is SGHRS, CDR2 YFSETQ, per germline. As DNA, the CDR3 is TGCGCCAGCAGCACTACTACAAGCTCCTACAATGAGCAGTTCTTC. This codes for CASSTTTSSYNEQFF.

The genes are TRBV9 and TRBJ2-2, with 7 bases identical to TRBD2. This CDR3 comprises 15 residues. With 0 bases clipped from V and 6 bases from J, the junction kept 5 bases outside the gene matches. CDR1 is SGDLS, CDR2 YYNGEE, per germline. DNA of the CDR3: TGTGCCAGCAGCGTAGGGGGGAGGGCCCCCGGGGAGCTGTTTTTT. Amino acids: CASSVGGRAPGELFF.

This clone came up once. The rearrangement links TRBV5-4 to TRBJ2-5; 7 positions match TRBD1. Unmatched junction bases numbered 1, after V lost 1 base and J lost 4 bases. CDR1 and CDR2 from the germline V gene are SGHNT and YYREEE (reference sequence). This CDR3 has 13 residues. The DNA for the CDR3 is TGTGCCAGCAGCTTGACAGGGGCAGAGACCCAGTACTTC. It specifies CASSLTGAETQYF.

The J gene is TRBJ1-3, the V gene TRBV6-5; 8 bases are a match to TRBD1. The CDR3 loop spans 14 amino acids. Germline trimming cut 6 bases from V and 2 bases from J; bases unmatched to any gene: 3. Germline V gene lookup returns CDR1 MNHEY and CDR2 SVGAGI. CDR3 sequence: CASSKTGAGNTIYF. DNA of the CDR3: TGTGCCAGCAGCAAGACAGGGGCTGGAAACACCATATATTTT.

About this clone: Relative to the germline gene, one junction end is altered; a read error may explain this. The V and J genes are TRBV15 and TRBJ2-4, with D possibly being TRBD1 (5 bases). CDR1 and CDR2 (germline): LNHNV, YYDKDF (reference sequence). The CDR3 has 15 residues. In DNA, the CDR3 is TGTGCCACCAGCAGAGATGGGGCCGACCGTAACAGTCAGTACTTC. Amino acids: CATSRDGADRNSQYF.

CDR3 sequence reads: CASSLGWGQGAPGEQYF. The DNA for the CDR3 is TGTGCCAGCAGTTTGGGTTGGGGACAGGGGGCACCGGGCGAGCAGTACTTC. The chain combines TRBV28 with TRBJ2-7; 12 bases are a match to TRBD1. Per germline, CDR1 MDHEN and CDR2 SYDVKM. The CDR3 loop spans 17 amino acids. The junction had 12 bases not matched to a gene; V was cut back by 3 bases and J by 6 bases.

CDR3 sequence reads: CASSFQYGTGLGGYTF. CDR3 nucleotide sequence: TGTGCCAGCAGTTTCCAGTATGGGACAGGGCTGGGTGGCTACACCTTC. The chain employs TRBV27 and TRBJ1-2; 9 bases map to TRBD1. Trimming removed 3 bases from V and 7 bases from J; junction bases left unmatched: 12. Germline V lookup: CDR1 MNHEY, CDR2 SMNVEV (reference sequence). The CDR3 runs 16 residues.

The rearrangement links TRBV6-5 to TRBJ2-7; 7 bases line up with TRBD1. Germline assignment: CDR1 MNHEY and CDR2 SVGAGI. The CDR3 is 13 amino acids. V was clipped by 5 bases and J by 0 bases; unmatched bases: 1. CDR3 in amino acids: CASSRTGSYEQYF. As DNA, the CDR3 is TGTGCCAGCAGTAGGACAGGCTCCTACGAGCAGTACTTC.

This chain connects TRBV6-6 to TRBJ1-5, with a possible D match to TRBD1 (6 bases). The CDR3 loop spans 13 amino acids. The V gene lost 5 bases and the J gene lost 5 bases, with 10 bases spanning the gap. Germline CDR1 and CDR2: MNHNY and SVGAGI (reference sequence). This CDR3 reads CASSTQGYQPQHF. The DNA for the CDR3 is TGTGCCAGCAGTACACAGGGTTATCAGCCCCAGCATTTT.

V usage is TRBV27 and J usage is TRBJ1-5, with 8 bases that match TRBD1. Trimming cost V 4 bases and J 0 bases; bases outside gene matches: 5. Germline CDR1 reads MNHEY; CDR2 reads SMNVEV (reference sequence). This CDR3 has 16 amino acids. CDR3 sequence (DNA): TGTGCCAGCAGTTCACACGGGACAGGTAGCAATCAGCCCCAGCATTTT. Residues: CASSSHGTGSNQPQHF.